This TCR beta chain was captured in a study of cytomegalovirus exposure and HLA in healthy donors. Comments on this clone: The target antigen is unknown.

CDR1 and CDR2 (germline): LNHDA, SQIVND (reference sequence). V shed 7 bases and J shed 0 bases, with 15 bases lying between them. The CDR3 is 15 amino acids. Whole-study findings and limits: HLA alleles showed associations with 16,951 TCR beta sequences in a later analysis, at a 0.05 false discovery rate.

It was with 60 Vbeta and 13 Jbeta primers that the PCR ran. The data were produced by immunoSEQ multiplex PCR, yet TCRdb's version contains in-frame clones alone and is incomplete. Here the sample spans about 170,000 clones, around 85% being singletons. This sequence joins TRBV19 and TRBJ1-1; no reliable D call. This TCR derives from a male donor in good health and CMV-seronegative. Sequencing used PBMCs. The CDR3 bases are TGTGCCAGTACACTCGAGGCGGCCATGAACACTGAAGCTTTCTTT. The encoded protein is CASTLEAAMNTEAFF.